This T cell receptor beta chain was observed in a study of cytomegalovirus exposure and HLA in healthy donors. The CDR3 totals 16 residues. V was trimmed by 3 bases and J by 0 bases, leaving 15 bases between them. Germline V gene sequence: CDR1 SGDLS, CDR2 YYNGEE. To note about this clone: The antigen is undetermined.

Notes on the study in general: Later on, analysis showed that most CMV-associated TCR beta chains appeared to be HLA-restricted. No immune exposure information besides CMV serostatus was available. Later analysis identified a missense DCLRE1C variant that was linked to TCR beta V- and J-gene trimming. Reports indicate that TCR beta sequences accurately predicted the HLA-A and HLA-B alleles of most subjects.

PCR primers comprised 60 Vbeta and 13 Jbeta primers. Produced via immunoSEQ multiplex PCR; TCRdb's table is partial and in-frame only. Recorded for this sample: around 140,000 clones. The sequence was obtained from a male donor in good health and CMV-seronegative. The sequencing input was PBMCs. The chain is built from TRBV9 and TRBJ1-2; the D gene is possibly TRBD1 (5 bases). CDR3 residues: CASSAIRGGANYGYTF. The CDR3 DNA follows: TGTGCCAGCAGCGCGATACGGGGGGGGGCTAACTATGGCTACACCTTC.